The 13 T cell receptor beta chains reported below all come from one sample, sequenced in a study of CD8+ T cells in alopecia areata. It was cDNA, reverse transcribed from extracted RNA, that served as the sequencing template. Assay: immunoSEQ multiplex PCR; the TCRdb copy retains only in-frame clones and omits some. Here the sample spans about 97,000 clones, 41% being singletons. The sequenced sample was CD4+ T cells sorted from blood. The source is a human donor with alopecia areata.

This clone was observed a handful of times. V gene TRBV7-2 combines with J gene TRBJ2-5; 11 bases map to TRBD2. The CDR3 runs 15 residues. Trimming at V came to 5 bases and at J to 4 bases, leaving 6 bases not matched to a gene. CDR1 and CDR2 from the germline V gene are SGHTA and FQGNSA. The CDR3 DNA follows: TGTGCCAGCAGCCGTAGCGGGGGGGCCAGAGAGACCCAGTACTTC. Encoded protein: CASSRSGGARETQYF.

CDR3 bases: TGTGCCAGCAGCGCCGGGGACGGTTGGTATGGCTACACCTTC. Its translation is CASSAGDGWYGYTF. The rearrangement joins TRBV9 to TRBJ1-2, with D possibly matching TRBD1 (5 bases). The CDR3 is made up of 14 amino acids. Germline CDR1 is SGDLS and CDR2 is YYNGEE. Deletions cut 3 bases from V and 5 bases from J, with 14 bases between. Supplemented by reference TRBV9 and TRBJ1-2, the full variable domain reads DSGVTQTPKHLITATGQRVTLRCSPRSGDLSVYWYQQSLDQGLQFLIQYYNGEERAKGNILERFSAQQFPDLHSELNLSSLELGDSALYFCASSAGDGWYGYTFGSGTRLTVV.

This clone occurred a few times. The chain employs TRBV30 and TRBJ2-1; D is perhaps TRBD1 or TRBD2 (6 bases each). CDR3 length: 14 residues. Germline loops: CDR1 GTSNPN, CDR2 SVGIG (reference sequence). Trimming cost V 3 bases and J 5 bases, with 14 bases left between them. The CDR3 loop reads CAWSGGLGDNEQFF. In DNA, the CDR3 is TGTGCCTGGAGCGGGGGCCTAGGGGACAATGAGCAGTTCTTC.

The chain is built from TRBV29-1 and TRBJ2-5; 10 nucleotides match TRBD2. Trimming removed 1 base from V and 7 bases from J; junction bases left unmatched: 9. The germline gives CDR1 SQVTM, CDR2 ANQGSEA. This CDR3 has 15 amino acids. The DNA of the CDR3 is TGCAGCGTTGAAGGGTTAGCGGGGGGTACGGGGACCCAGTACTTC. This translates into CSVEGLAGGTGTQYF.

This sequence joins TRBV19 and TRBJ2-1, with D hard to call. V lost 0 bases and J lost 10, with 10 bases in between. Germline CDR1 LNHDA, CDR2 SQIVND (reference sequence). CDR3 length equals 13 residues. CDR3 bases: TGTGCCAGTAGTATAGAAGAAGGGTACGAGCAGTTCTTC. Its translation is CASSIEEGYEQFF.

This clone was recorded only once. The V and J genes are TRBV4-1 and TRBJ1-5; weak D call: TRBD1 (5 bases). Trimming pared 4 bases from V and 3 bases from J, leaving 10 bases between. The CDR3 length is 14 residues. In germline, CDR1 is MGHRA, CDR2 YSYEKL. The CDR3, as DNA: TGCGCCAGCAGCCTGACAGAGGACAATCAGCCCCAGCATTTT. This encodes CASSLTEDNQPQHF.

This clone appeared a single time. A read error is likely here: a far larger clone is one base away. The chain recombines TRBV29-1 with TRBJ2-1; TRBD2 aligns across 8 bases. This CDR3 region has 11 residues. Germline loops: CDR1 SQVTM, CDR2 ANQGSEA. V lost 7 bases and J lost 15; bases outside the gene matches: 11. The CDR3 bases are TGCAGCGCTGATAGCGGGGCCTCCTGGTTCTTC. This sequence encodes CSADSGASWFF.

The chain has TRBV2 and TRBJ2-1; D gene ambiguous. Trimming took off 2 bases at V and 9 bases at J, with 11 bases between the two ends. The CDR3 loop spans 13 amino acids. Germline assignment: CDR1 SNHLY and CDR2 FYNNEI. CDR3 coding DNA: TGTGCCAGCAGTGAAATGGGGTTATCTGAGCAGTTCTTC. Protein sequence: CASSEMGLSEQFF.

In its sample, this clone was seen a few times. The chain carries TRBV18 and TRBJ1-2, with 7 nucleotides matching TRBD1. The length of the CDR3 is 15 residues. The germline V gene has CDR1 KGHSH and CDR2 LQKENI. V shed 2 bases, J shed 4 bases, and the junction held 7 bases outside the gene matches. The CDR3 loop reads CASSPGADRVYGYTF. Written as DNA, the CDR3 is TGTGCCAGCTCACCAGGAGCCGACAGGGTCTATGGCTACACCTTC.

The chain links TRBV2 to TRBJ2-2; unclear D gene. Germline loops: CDR1 SNHLY, CDR2 FYNNEI. Trimming left V 6 bases short and J 0 bases short, with 8 bases between. This CDR3 has 14 residues. The CDR3 region has the DNA TGTGCCAGCAGGAAGACTGCGAACACCGGGGAGCTGTTTTTT. It translates to CASRKTANTGELFF.

This clone has just a few counts. This rearrangement joins TRBV7-9 to TRBJ2-6; 7 bases are a match to TRBD1. Per the germline V gene, CDR1 is SEHNR and CDR2 is FQNEAQ (reference sequence). Trimming took 6 bases from V and 0 from J; bases not matched to a gene: 5. This CDR3 comprises 16 residues. The DNA of the CDR3 is TGTGCCAGCAGGAGGGGACAGAGCTCTGGGGCCAACGTCCTGACTTTC. This codes for CASRRGQSSGANVLTF.

This clone has more than one count but fewer than ten. The chain carries TRBV30 and TRBJ1-2; D unclear. The CDR3 contains 13 residues. Germline-derived CDR1 and CDR2 are GTSNPN and SVGIG (reference sequence). Deletions cut 3 bases from V and 5 bases from J, with 13 bases between. CDR3 coding DNA: TGTGCCTGGAGCGAGCTAAACAGTTATGGCTACACCTTC. Amino acid sequence: CAWSELNSYGYTF.

The V and J genes are TRBV30 and TRBJ1-1; 8 bases align to TRBD1. The trim removed 2 bases at V and 1 base at J, leaving 6 bases unmatched. This CDR3 is built from 15 residues. Per germline, CDR1 GTSNPN and CDR2 SVGIG (reference sequence). The CDR3 bases are TGTGCCTGGAGTATACAGACAGGGGAGAACACTGAAGCTTTCTTT. Its translation: CAWSIQTGENTEAFF.